This T cell receptor (beta chain) was sequenced for a study of cytomegalovirus exposure and HLA in healthy donors (dated by TCRdb to between 2016 and 2019). Background for the entire study: An earlier analysis of roughly 610 of the donors reported approximately 260 Gb of sequence data and around 100 million unique TCR beta sequences obtained from roughly 180 million T cells. Around 300 gigabases of sequencing data and tens of millions of unique TCR sequences were included in an early release covering roughly 700 HLA-typed donors. Of the 300 to 450 genotyped donors, 65% to 90% were placed in the genetic ancestry cluster associated with self-reported Caucasian donors. The study was designed to test whether signatures of past pathogen exposure could be identified by cataloging public T cell receptors. The study used immunosequencing to profile the T cell repertoires of around 600 subjects and linked those repertoires to cytomegalovirus serostatus. Besides the first cohort of roughly 700 subjects, a separate validation cohort made up of roughly 120 different subjects was used. To predict cytomegalovirus infection status, the study combined high-throughput TCR immunosequencing, statistical association of individual TCRs with disease status, and machine learning. To study patterns of TCR occurrence, a later analysis re-analyzed previously published TCR beta repertoires from 500 to 850 donors and added high-resolution HLA genotyping. In the later analysis, no new phenotypic data were used to find candidate immune exposures; instead, reliance was placed on TCR beta sequences and their occurrence across donors. In an earlier analysis of 587 of the donors, high-throughput TCR beta sequencing was used to judge whether each TCR beta V gene segment behaved as functional or pseudogenic. Donor age, sex, ethnicity and CMV serostatus were collected together with the repertoire data. A later genetic analysis used genome-wide SNP genotypes for about 65% of the roughly 670 donors, treating that subset as a discovery cohort. All discovery cohort repertoires had been generated on a single sequencing platform. Both class I and class II loci were covered by HLA typing, at four-digit resolution. Typing coverage varied by locus: 629-630 donors for A, B, C, DRB1 and DQB1; about 520 for DQA1; 600 to 610 for DPA1; 450 to 480 for DPB1. Roughly 5 DR-DQ haplotypes were treated as single units for association and clustering because of strong linkage in the cohort. Among about 400 genotyped donors of the cohort, an average of roughly 230,000 unique TCR beta nucleotide sequences was sequenced per donor, of which about 19% were non-productive. Summary of the overall study and its limitations: About 17 rarely observed V segments, including chromosome 9 orphons, were excluded from the earlier analysis of some 590 of the donors because counts were too low. A later genetic analysis associated a missense DCLRE1C variant with V-gene and J-gene trimming of TCR beta chains, and an independent cohort replicated the association. When HLA alleles, especially DR and DQ, strongly co-occurred, attributing TCR associations to individual alleles was difficult. In a later analysis, HLA-associated TCR beta chains were found to be more clonally expanded and to have lower generation probabilities than equally common non-associated chains. A later analysis associated 15,000 to 20,000 TCR beta sequences with specific HLA alleles at a false discovery rate of 0.05. Some IMGT-functional V segments, including TRBV6-2 and TRBV6-3, could not be distinguished by the 87-base-pair reads and were therefore excluded. Cytomegalovirus status was reported to be diagnosed by the classifier with high specificity and sensitivity in both the original and validation cohorts. While some public TCRs were present in many individuals, most TCR sequences turned up only very rarely across donors. Only TCR beta chains were sequenced in this cohort, and the absence of alpha or paired-chain data limited detectable features. The authors suggested that the approach could potentially be extended to other disease states and immunological phenotypes. The presence/absence analyses assumed that sequencing depth was roughly uniform across donors, and that assumption may not be true. A cluster of highly shared sequence variants was judged likely to be a technical artifact of the sequencing pipeline. A further reported finding was that TCR beta sequences accurately predicted the HLA-A and HLA-B alleles for most subjects in the first cohort. In vitro tests confirmed that a few of the cytomegalovirus-associated TCR beta chains recognize cytomegalovirus antigens. In a later analysis, several top co-occurrence clusters were reported to appear linked to parvovirus B19, influenza, CMV and Epstein-Barr virus. Linkage disequilibrium might explain the correlated functional status among segregating V segments, but an unknown experimental factor could not be excluded. A later analysis found that TCR association rates varied across HLA loci, with DRB1 alleles showing the most associated TCRs and HLA-C alleles the fewest. In the study, around 150 TCR beta chains were listed as associated with cytomegalovirus. Immune exposure information for the cohort was limited to CMV serostatus. Because some donors lacked HLA typing at each locus, the association tests relied only on the typed subset. In a later analysis, most CMV-associated TCR beta chains were found to appear HLA-restricted, with HLA associations seemingly driven largely by CMV exposure. Broadly in line with IMGT annotations, most TCR beta V segments showed up in productive rearrangements about 90% or about 30% of the time in an earlier analysis of under 700 of the donors. A later genetic analysis reported fewer N-insertions in productive TCRs among donors in an Asian-associated ancestry cluster than the roughly 700-donor mean.

The cohort consisted of approximately 690 healthy bone marrow donors. At the time of sampling, all cohort members were nominally healthy, though unrecorded immune exposures were likely present. The donor was CMV seropositive and belonged to the group of more than 250 seropositive cohort members. A peripheral blood sample was provided by each donor, and peripheral blood mononuclear cells were used for TCR beta sequencing. The Qiagen DNeasy Blood Extraction Kit was used to extract genomic DNA from the blood cell samples. Regarding this clone: Its antigen remains unidentified. Base quality data are lacking; no much larger clone is found one base away.

Library creation used the immunoSEQ multiplex PCR assay. The multiplex PCR relied on a mix of 60 forward primers for TCR Vbeta segments and 13 reverse primers for TCR Jbeta segments. The CDR3 region of rearranged TCR beta genes was amplified from genomic DNA with a multiplex PCR assay. The Illumina HiSeq System was used to sequence the amplified TCR beta libraries as 87-base-pair reads. In the authors' own workflow: A later analysis counted some 74 million unique TCR beta chains across the 500 to 850 repertoires, and 9.5 million to 11 million of these chains were shared by at least two donors. Raw reads were error-corrected and collapsed into unique sequences with a nearest-neighbor algorithm that merged closely related sequences to remove PCR and sequencing errors. CDR3 sequences were aligned to IMGT reference sequences to assign V, D and J gene segments. Each retained sequence needed at least a six-nucleotide match to both a V gene segment and a J gene segment. Rearrangements were classified as productive when the CDR3 lacked stop codons and remained in frame with V and J, and all other rearrangements were classified as non-productive. CDR3 was defined according to IMGT convention as the region running from the second conserved V-encoded cysteine to the conserved J-encoded phenylalanine. The earlier analysis of some 600 of the donors excluded sequences that lacked an unambiguous match to a single V gene segment. In an earlier analysis of 587 of the donors, V segments were called functional above 56.7% productive rearrangements and were called segregating when the between-donor standard deviation exceeded 5%. A statistical classification framework was developed to diagnose cytomegalovirus status using the catalog of TCR beta chain sequences. A later analysis assigned V and J genes by comparing TCR nucleotide sequences with IMGT/GENE-DB human TR gene sequences. In a later analysis, CDR3 sequences and most-parsimonious VDJ recombination scenarios were assigned using the TCRdist pipeline. In a later analysis, every TCR beta chain was defined by the combination of its CDR3 amino acid sequence and its V-gene family, and reads without a unique V-gene family were dropped. In a later analysis, approximately 640 highly shared, low-generation-probability nucleotide sequences were removed to address suspected cross-contamination and a sequencing artifact. In a later analysis, a clonal expansion index was calculated for each public chain from normalized within-repertoire ranks of inferred template counts. A later analysis computed generation probabilities with a VDJ recombination model fitted to out-of-frame rearrangements, and checked the results against IGoR. In a later analysis, hypergeometric tests were used to score TCR-TCR, TCR-HLA and TCR-CMV co-occurrence, with a repertoire-size bias correction applied to TCR pairs. In a later analysis, false discovery rates were estimated by permuting HLA or CMV assignments 20 times. A later analysis grouped co-occurring TCRs with DBSCAN, adding TCRdist sequence similarity when clustering within HLA-allele-positive subsets. Co-occurrence clustering excluded repertoires with fewer than 30,000 or more than 120,000 public chains, plus five with anomalous nucleotide sharing. TCRdb limited this immuneACCESS table to in-frame rearrangements with V and J called. A share of clones is missing; checked studies link under half to unresolved V genes, and the rest is unexplained. V, J and clone size were drawn from that table, and D and trimming were deduced from the DNA. Within this sample are 150,000 to 200,000 clones, with about four fifths of them counted one time only. Of the sample, approximately 12% is held by the ten largest clones.

In the germline V gene (reference sequence), CDR1 corresponds to SEHNR and CDR2 to FQNEAQ. There are 15 amino acids in the CDR3, from cysteine to phenylalanine inclusive. Only CDR3 DNA remains: 45 bases, in frame from the first base. From V the trimming removes 6 bases and from J it removes 2 bases, while the gene matches leave 9 bases of the junction unaccounted for. Material for sequencing was PBMCs. Here the chain combines TRBV7-9 and TRBJ2-5; TRBD1 agrees with 7 junctional bases. The sequence came from a man in his fifties in good health and CMV-seropositive. The CDR3 region: CASRPHTGAQETQYF. The base sequence is TGTGCCAGCAGGCCTCATACAGGGGCGCAAGAGACCCAGTACTTC.